This T cell receptor beta chain is from a study of blood T cell repertoires in COVID-19. The data were produced by immunoSEQ multiplex PCR, yet TCRdb's version contains in-frame clones alone and is incomplete. Here the sample spans 350,000 to 400,000 clones, about 88% being singletons. Germline V gives CDR1 LGHDT, CDR2 YNNKEL (reference sequence). Trimming removed 4 bases at V and 3 bases at J, with 6 bases between. This CDR3 is built from 13 residues. The sequence was obtained from a woman aged 60 to 75 with COVID-19, enrolled during active disease. V usage is TRBV3-1 (or the pseudogene TRBV3-2) and J usage is TRBJ2-2; D gene unclear. Sequenced input: peripheral blood. DNA of the CDR3: TGTGCCAGCAGCCCCGAGTACACCGGGGAGCTGTTTTTT. Amino acid sequence: CASSPEYTGELFF.